This T cell receptor (beta chain) was recovered during a study of blood T cell repertoires in COVID-19. TCRdb keeps only in-frame clones here, not all; method: immunoSEQ multiplex PCR. This sample has approximately 330,000 clones, with around 90% found just once. Deletions cut 2 bases from V and 2 bases from J, with 7 bases between. Germline CDR1 is MNHEY and CDR2 is SMNVEV (reference sequence). The CDR3 covers 15 residues. The sample consisted of peripheral blood. The J gene is TRBJ2-6, the V gene TRBV27, with D perhaps TRBD2 (5 bases). This sequence originates from a man aged 25 to 45 with COVID-19, enrolled during active disease. CDR3 sequence (DNA): TGTGCCAGCAGTTTAGAGGGAACTGGGGCCAACGTCCTGACTTTC. Its translation: CASSLEGTGANVLTF.